The next 18 T cell receptor beta chains were all read from a single sample in a study of cytotoxic CD8 clonotypes in ibrutinib-treated CLL. Using immunoSEQ multiplex PCR, the repertoire was profiled, and TCRdb retains in-frame clones only, with some absent. The sample lists roughly 150,000 clones, 84% occurring once. The specimen comprised PBMCs, sampled after 24 months of ibrutinib treatment. The receptors were sampled from a human donor with chronic lymphocytic leukemia.

This chain joins TRBV9 and TRBJ1-2; perhaps TRBD1 as D (6 bases). From germline, CDR1 is SGDLS and CDR2 YYNGEE. V shed 6 bases and J shed 0 bases, with 9 bases lying between them. This CDR3 spans 13 amino acids. The CDR3 spells CASKGQTNYGYTF. In nucleotides, the CDR3 is TGTGCCAGCAAAGGACAGACTAACTATGGCTACACCTTC.

The rearrangement links TRBV7-2 to TRBJ1-2; D uncertain. Germline assignment: CDR1 SGHTA and CDR2 FQGNSA. The CDR3 extends over 13 amino acids. With 1 base removed from V and 5 bases from J, the gap between germline ends came to 8 bases. CDR3 region: CASSLGGKYGYTF. The CDR3 region has the DNA TGTGCCAGCAGCTTAGGGGGAAAGTATGGCTACACCTTC.

This chain links TRBV6-4 with TRBJ1-1; D ambiguous. The CDR3 loop spans 13 amino acids. Germline V CDR1 and CDR2: MRHNA, SNTAGT. V was clipped by 3 bases and J by 8 bases, with 13 bases between them. The CDR3 nucleotides are TGTGCCAGCAGTGAGACGGCCAGGAACGAAGCTTTCTTT. Protein product: CASSETARNEAFF.

The V call is TRBV9, the J call TRBJ2-2; TRBD1 matches 7 bases. Trimming removed 2 bases from V and 8 bases from J; junction bases left unmatched: 9. This CDR3 is built from 15 residues. Germline V gene data show CDR1 as SGDLS and CDR2 as YYNGEE. The CDR3 region is CASSVAAGGRGELFF. In DNA, the CDR3 is TGTGCCAGCAGCGTTGCGGCAGGGGGAAGGGGGGAGCTGTTTTTT. The variable domain in full, with the rest retrieved from reference TRBV9 and TRBJ2-2, is DSGVTQTPKHLITATGQRVTLRCSPRSGDLSVYWYQQSLDQGLQFLIQYYNGEERAKGNILERFSAQQFPDLHSELNLSSLELGDSALYFCASSVAAGGRGELFFGEGSRLTVL.

J is TRBJ2-7 and V is TRBV10-3; either TRBD1 or TRBD2 may fit D (5 bases each). CDR1 ENHRY and CDR2 SYGVKD come from the germline V gene. The CDR3 totals 15 residues. V was cut by 6 bases and J by 5 bases, with 20 bases left in between. The CDR3 DNA reads TGTGCCATCAGCCGTACGGGACCGACCTCAAACGAGCAGTACTTC. Translated: CAISRTGPTSNEQYF.

This clone came up once. The chain carries TRBV19 and TRBJ2-3; possibly TRBD1 for D (6 bases). CDR3 length equals 11 residues. CDR1 is LNHDA and CDR2 is SQIVND in the germline V gene (reference sequence). V was trimmed by 7 bases and J by 14 bases, leaving 16 bases between them. CDR3 nucleotides: TGTGCCAGTATTTCCAGGGGAAGTCTGTATTTT. Its protein is CASISRGSLYF.

The rearrangement uses TRBV28 and TRBJ2-7; D not resolved. This CDR3 spans 15 amino acids. Germline V lookup: CDR1 MDHEN, CDR2 SYDVKM. The ends were cut back, 10 bases at V and 0 bases at J, with 19 bases in the middle. The chain's CDR3 is CATLPVTLSSYEQYF. The CDR3 nucleotides are TGTGCCACCTTACCAGTTACCCTAAGCTCCTACGAGCAGTACTTC. The full variable domain, its missing parts supplied by reference TRBV28 and TRBJ2-7, is DVKVTQSSRYLVKRTGEKVFLECVQDMDHENMFWYRQDPGLGLRLIYFSYDVKMKEKGDIPEGYSVSREKKERFSLILESASTNQTSMYLCATLPVTLSSYEQYFGPGTRLTVT.

This chain joins TRBV12-5 and TRBJ2-7; D gene ambiguous. The V end lost 3 bases, the J end lost 3 bases, and 9 bases lay between the germline ends. Germline values: CDR1 LGHNT, CDR2 FRNRAP. This CDR3 has 13 amino acids. The CDR3: CASGLEPGYEQYF. DNA of the CDR3: TGTGCTAGTGGTTTAGAGCCGGGCTACGAGCAGTACTTC.

The V call is TRBV9, the J call TRBJ1-2; perhaps TRBD1 as D (5 bases). Per germline, CDR1 SGDLS and CDR2 YYNGEE. The CDR3 runs to 15 residues. Trimming removed 0 bases at V and 4 bases at J, with 13 bases between. The CDR3 region is CASSVDRGYSYGYTF. The CDR3 region has the DNA TGTGCCAGCAGCGTAGATAGGGGATACAGCTATGGCTACACCTTC.

This clone has only one observation. This chain uses TRBV11-2 with TRBJ2-7; 12 bases fit TRBD2. Germline V gene data show CDR1 as SGHAT and CDR2 as FQNNGV. Unmatched junction bases numbered 9, after V lost 5 bases and J lost 7 bases. The CDR3 runs 15 residues. The CDR3 bases are TGTGCCAGCAGCCCCCGACTAGCGGGAGTGGGAGAGCAGTACTTC. Translating gives CASSPRLAGVGEQYF.

The CDR3 nucleotides are TGTGCCAGCAGCCCGACGCCAGGGAACACCGGGGAGCTGTTTTTT. The encoded protein is CASSPTPGNTGELFF. The V gene is TRBV7-3, the J gene TRBJ2-2; no firm D call. Trimming took 5 bases from V and 1 from J, leaving 11 bases between them. Germline values: CDR1 SGHTA, CDR2 FQGTGA. CDR3 size: 15 residues.

This rearrangement joins TRBV6-6 to TRBJ2-3; D gene uncertain. This CDR3 region has 15 residues. Trimming removed 7 bases at V and 0 bases at J, with 14 bases between. The germline gives CDR1 MNHNY, CDR2 SVGAGI (reference sequence). The CDR3, as DNA: TGTGCCAGCAACTACCTACCCTCTAGCACAGATACGCAGTATTTT. It codes for CASNYLPSSTDTQYF.

V and J are TRBV6-1 and TRBJ1-6; TRBD1 agrees at 8 bases. The V gene end was trimmed by 7 bases and the J gene end by 5 bases; junction bases not matched to a gene: 4. The length of the CDR3 is 14 residues. Per the germline V gene, CDR1 is MNHNS and CDR2 is SASEGT. The CDR3 spells CASKNRGNNSPLHF. CDR3 nucleotide sequence: TGTGCCAGCAAGAACAGGGGGAATAATTCACCCCTCCACTTT.

The CDR3 DNA reads as TGCGCCAGCAGCTTGGTACAGATCAACAACTATGGCTACACCTTC. Translation gives CASSLVQINNYGYTF. V gene TRBV5-1 combines with J gene TRBJ1-2; the D is unclear. Between the trimmed V and J ends, which lost 0 bases and 2 bases, there was a span of 11 bases. This CDR3 is 15 amino acids long. CDR1 SGHRS and CDR2 YFSETQ come from the germline V gene.

The rearrangement uses TRBV30 and TRBJ1-2, with no clear D. Trimming took off 2 bases at V and 8 bases at J, with 9 bases between the two ends. Germline CDR1 is GTSNPN and CDR2 is SVGIG (reference sequence). There are 11 residues in the CDR3. CDR3 loop: CAWSNQVGYTF. Written as DNA, the CDR3 is TGTGCCTGGAGTAACCAGGTCGGCTACACCTTC.

This sequence joins TRBV18 and TRBJ2-3; 10 bases match TRBD1. Germline V lookup: CDR1 KGHSH, CDR2 LQKENI. The CDR3 is 16 residues long. V shed 4 bases, J shed 3 bases, and the junction held 7 bases outside the gene matches. The CDR3 is CASSRETGGRTDTQYF. For the CDR3, the DNA is TGTGCCAGCTCACGGGAGACAGGGGGCAGGACAGATACGCAGTATTTT.

The CDR3 nucleotides are TGTGCCAGCAGCTCCGGAGGGGGTTCTAATGAAAAACTGTTTTTT. Its protein product is CASSSGGGSNEKLFF. This chain links TRBV7-9 with TRBJ1-4, with D possibly matching TRBD1 (6 bases). V lost 4 bases, J lost 3 bases, and 12 bases lay in between. Germline loops: CDR1 SEHNR, CDR2 FQNEAQ (reference sequence). CDR3 length: 15 amino acids.

The chain is built from TRBV19 and TRBJ1-2; D uncertain. The CDR3 length is 12 residues. Trimming took off 1 base at V and 14 bases at J, with 14 bases between the two ends. Germline V gene lookup returns CDR1 LNHDA and CDR2 SQIVND (reference sequence). The CDR3 loop reads CASSIGKGAGTF. In DNA form, the CDR3 reads TGTGCCAGTAGTATAGGAAAGGGAGCCGGTACCTTC. The entire variable domain, with the rest obtained from reference TRBV19 and TRBJ1-2, is as follows: DGGITQSPKYLFRKEGQNVTLSCEQNLNHDAMYWYRQDPGQGLRLIYYSQIVNDFQKGDIAEGYSVSREKKESFPLTVTSAQKNPTAFYLCASSIGKGAGTFGSGTRLTVV.